This TCR beta chain was sequenced in a study of human T cells and chemical hapten exposure. With 5 bases clipped from V and 9 bases from J, the junction kept 8 bases outside the gene matches. The CDR3 consists of 13 residues. The germline V gene has CDR1 SGHTA and CDR2 FQGNSA. Time point indicated: healthy volunteer bleed at 6 weeks. Unseparated into fractions, whole blood served as the source from which total RNA was extracted. TCRdb fed the RACE reads into MiXCR, producing one record per CDR3 protein. The sample yields roughly 71,000 distinct CDR3 sequences, 6% to 7% seen once. This clonotype has just a few counts.

The sample consisted of whole blood. This clonotype was obtained from a female donor in good health. Some clones in this sample may be carry-over from other donors' samples. J is TRBJ2-3 and V is TRBV7-2; 7 bases align to TRBD1. CDR3 DNA: TGTGCCAGCAGCCTTTTCGGGACAGCAACGCAGTATTTT. Its translation is CASSLFGTATQYF.